The rows below give T cell receptor beta chains drawn from one sample of a study of immune cell composition in non-small cell lung cancer. Method: immunoSEQ multiplex PCR; TCRdb's copy keeps in-frame clones and lacks some. The table shows about 2,800 clones, with around 81% occurring only once. The sample comprised lung tumor tissue. These receptors were taken from a human donor with non-small cell lung cancer. Both conserved end residues are part of each CDR3. Fields, in order: D gene, V gene, J gene, clone size, CDR3 DNA, CDR3 protein. D genes are given only for firm matches. Not every row has a clone size; where given, it reads once, few, many or a size class.

>NA|TRBV28|TRBJ1-2|NA
TGTGCCAGCAGCCCACCTGGGCTTGTAGCAGGGGCCCGTGCTGGCTACACCTTC
CASSPPGLVAGARAGYTF
>TRBD2|TRBV27|TRBJ2-1|NA
TGTGCCAGCAGTTCGGCCGGGACTAAGAACAATGAGCAGTTCTTC
CASSSAGTKNNEQFF
>NA|TRBV19|TRBJ1-5|once
TGTGCCAGTAGTATAGCCAACAGGTACAATCAGCCCCAGCATTTT
CASSIANRYNQPQHF
>NA|TRBV6-1|TRBJ2-7|NA
TGTGCCAGCAGTGAAAAAGATGAGAGGGGGGGAGAGCAGTACTTC
CASSEKDERGGEQYF
>NA|TRBV30|TRBJ2-1|NA
TGTGCCTGGAGGGGGCACAATGAGCAGTTCTTC
CAWRGHNEQFF
>TRBD2|TRBV15|TRBJ2-2|NA
TGTGCCACCAGCAAATCCGGACTAGCGGGTGTCACCGGGGAGCTGTTTTTT
CATSKSGLAGVTGELFF
>NA|TRBV12-5|TRBJ2-4|NA
TGTGCTAGTGGTTTGGTACCGGCCCCGGCGGCGCGGTACTTC
CASGLVPAPAARYF
>TRBD1|TRBV6-6|TRBJ1-5|NA
TGTGCCAGCAGTTGGCTCGGACAGGGCTATCAGCCCCAGCATTTT
CASSWLGQGYQPQHF
>TRBD1|TRBV10-3|TRBJ2-7|NA
TGTGCCACCAAGACCGGGACAGGGGACGAGCAGTACTTC
CATKTGTGDEQYF
>NA|TRBV6-5|TRBJ2-6|NA
TGTGCCAGCAGATACGGGGACACTGGGGCCAACGTCCTGACTTTC
CASRYGDTGANVLTF
>NA|TRBV10-2|TRBJ1-5|NA
TGCGCCAGCAGTGAGTCGACAGTTGTCCAGCCCCAGCATTTT
CASSESTVVQPQHF
>TRBD2|TRBV4-1|TRBJ2-5|NA
TGCGCCAGCAGCCTAAAGGGGGATAGCGGGAGTGTCCAAGAGACCCAGTACTTC
CASSLKGDSGSVQETQYF
>NA|TRBV25-1|TRBJ1-5|NA
TGTGCCAGCCAGAACAGAGGGGGACGGCAGCCCCAGCATTTT
CASQNRGGRQPQHF
>TRBD1|TRBV7-9|TRBJ2-7|NA
TGTGCCAGCAGCATACCTGGGACAGGGGTCGCCTCCTACGAGCAGTACTTC
CASSIPGTGVASYEQYF
>NA|TRBV11-3|TRBJ1-1|once
TGTGCCAGCAGCTTAGGGGCCACTGAAGCTTTCTTT
CASSLGATEAFF
>NA|TRBV6-1|TRBJ2-1|NA
TGTGCCAGCAGTGAAGGCCAGCGAAGCGATGAGCAGTTCTTC
CASSEGQRSDEQFF
>NA|TRBV30|TRBJ1-2|NA
TGTGCCTGGAGTGTACGGACAGAGGACCAACAGGGCTACACCTTC
CAWSVRTEDQQGYTF
>TRBD1|TRBV5-1|TRBJ2-2|NA
TGCGCCAGCAGCTTGAGGACAGGGAACACCGGGGAGCTGTTTTTT
CASSLRTGNTGELFF
>TRBD1|TRBV9|TRBJ2-7|NA
TGTGCCAGCAGCGTAGAGGGACAGGGGGACTACGAGCAGTACTTC
CASSVEGQGDYEQYF
>NA|TRBV6-5|TRBJ1-2|NA
TGTGCCAGCAGGAGCCCACAGGGAGGGAACACCTTC
CASRSPQGGNTF
>TRBD1|TRBV10-1|TRBJ2-3|few
TGCGCCAGTCCCGGGACAGGGGATTCGCTTAGCGGGAACCTCACAGATACGCAGTATTTT
CASPGTGDSLSGNLTDTQYF
>TRBD1|TRBV19|TRBJ1-4|NA
TGTGCCAGTAGTGCGGGGACAGGGCGGGGCGAAAAACTGTTTTTT
CASSAGTGRGEKLFF
>NA|TRBV27|TRBJ2-1|few
TGTGCCAGCAGTAGGGGGGAGGGCCTTTACAATGAGCAGTTCTTC
CASSRGEGLYNEQFF
>TRBD2|TRBV6-5|TRBJ2-2|NA
TGTGCCAGCAGTAACTGGGGGGGAACCGGGGAGCTGTTTTTT
CASSNWGGTGELFF
>NA|TRBV30|TRBJ2-7|NA
TGTGCCCTGGAGTACGAACAGGGAAAGCGCTACGAGCAGTACTTC
CALEYEQGKRYEQYF
>TRBD2|TRBV5-1|TRBJ2-7|NA
TGCGCCAGCAGCCCGATGACTAGCGGGGCCTACGAGCAGTACTTC
CASSPMTSGAYEQYF
>TRBD1|TRBV19|TRBJ2-7|NA
TGTGCCAGTAGTATCCAGACCGGGACAGAAACCTACGAGCAGTACTTC
CASSIQTGTETYEQYF
>NA|TRBV6-1|TRBJ1-3|NA
TGTGCCAGCAGTGAAGTCAGGGGCTTGGGCACCATATATTTT
CASSEVRGLGTIYF
>NA|TRBV23-1|TRBJ1-3|few
TGCGCCAGCAGTCAATTGAAACAGGCTTCTGGAAACACCATATATTTT
CASSQLKQASGNTIYF
>TRBD1|TRBV19|TRBJ2-5|NA
TGTGCCAGTAGTTCGGACAGGGGCGATATCCAAGAGACCCAGTACTTC
CASSSDRGDIQETQYF
>TRBD2|TRBV7-2|TRBJ2-5|NA
TGTGCCAGCAGCCAGACGGGAGGGAAAGAGACCCAGTACTTC
CASSQTGGKETQYF
>NA|TRBV5-1|TRBJ2-3|NA
TGCGCCAGCAGCCCCGGGGGACCAACAGATACGCAGTATTTT
CASSPGGPTDTQYF
>TRBD2|TRBV28|TRBJ2-7|few
TGTGCCAGCAGGTTGGGACTAGCGGGGCATTACGAGCAGTACTTC
CASRLGLAGHYEQYF
>TRBD2|TRBV5-1|TRBJ2-7|NA
TGCGCCAGCAGCCTAGCGGGAGGGTCCTACGAGCAGTACTTC
CASSLAGGSYEQYF
>NA|TRBV13|TRBJ1-1|NA
TGTGCCAGCAGTCGCACCGGGGAAGCTTTCTTT
CASSRTGEAFF
>NA|TRBV11-3|TRBJ2-5|once
TGTGCCAGCAGCCCGGGGGACTCAAGGGGGACCCAGTACTTC
CASSPGDSRGTQYF
>TRBD2|TRBV6-4|TRBJ2-1|NA
TGTGCCAGCAGTGACTCTCCAGCGGGAGATTTCAATGAGCAGTTCTTC
CASSDSPAGDFNEQFF
>TRBD1|TRBV5-1|TRBJ2-7|NA
TGCGCCAGCGGAGAGGGACAGGACATACGAGGGCAGTACTTC
CASGEGQDIRGQYF
>NA|TRBV29-1|TRBJ1-1|NA
TGCAGCGCTAACCTTCGTAGTGAGACTGAAGCTTTCTTT
CSANLRSETEAFF
>NA|TRBV5-1|TRBJ1-2|large
TGCGCCAGCAGCTTGGATGAGGGCGGTGCTGGCTACACCTTC
CASSLDEGGAGYTF
>TRBD1|TRBV15|TRBJ1-3|NA
TGTGCCACCAGCAGGCAACGCGGACAGGCCTCTTCTGGAAACACCATATATTTT
CATSRQRGQASSGNTIYF
>NA|TRBV19|TRBJ2-2|NA
TGTGCCAGTAGTAGGCCGCCGGGTATAGCGAACACCGGGGAGCTGTTTTTT
CASSRPPGIANTGELFF
>TRBD1|TRBV30|TRBJ1-1|NA
TGTGCCTGGAGTGTAGATGTCAGGGGGCGAGAGAACGAAGCTTTCTTT
CAWSVDVRGRENEAFF
>NA|TRBV5-4|TRBJ2-7|NA
TGTGCCAGCAGCCCTGGTCGGGACATAAGCTCCTACGAGCAGTACTTC
CASSPGRDISSYEQYF
>TRBD1|TRBV5-5|TRBJ1-5|NA
TGTGCCAGCAGCTTGGGACAGGGTAGGGATCAGCCCCAGCATTTT
CASSLGQGRDQPQHF
>NA|TRBV18|TRBJ2-3|NA
TGTGCCAGCTCACCACGCCGGCAGGGGTGGACAGATACGCAGTATTTT
CASSPRRQGWTDTQYF
>TRBD2|TRBV28|TRBJ2-7|NA
TGTGCCAGCCACAGCCGGCTAGCGGGAGGTTACGAGCAGTACTTC
CASHSRLAGGYEQYF
>NA|TRBV2|TRBJ2-1|once
TGTGCCAGCAGTGAACGGGTTCGGCCTTACAATGAGCAGTTCTTC
CASSERVRPYNEQFF
>TRBD2|TRBV4-2|TRBJ2-7|once
TGTGCCAGCAGCCAAGATTCTAGCGGGAGCTCCTACGAGCAGTACTTC
CASSQDSSGSSYEQYF
>NA|TRBV15|TRBJ2-5|once
TGTGCCACCAGCTCTCTTAGGAGGGCGATCCAAGAGACCCAGTACTTC
CATSSLRRAIQETQYF
>NA|TRBV6-4|TRBJ1-6|NA
TGTGCCAGCAATGGGCTGAATAATTCACCCCTCCACTTT
CASNGLNNSPLHF
>NA|TRBV9|TRBJ2-3|NA
TGTGCCAGCAGCGGAGACTTCGGAGGCGCAGATACGCAGTATTTT
CASSGDFGGADTQYF
>TRBD1|TRBV29-1|TRBJ1-1|few
TGCAGCGTCCCCGGGACAGGGGGGAATAGGAGGACTGAAGCTTTCTTT
CSVPGTGGNRRTEAFF
>TRBD2|TRBV7-9|TRBJ2-1|NA
TGTGCCAGCAGCTCGGGACTAGGCTTCTCCTACAATGAGCAGTTCTTC
CASSSGLGFSYNEQFF
>NA|TRBV7-7|TRBJ2-7|NA
TGTGCTAGCAGCTTAGGCCCTGCGGGGACAGCATCCTACGAGCAGTACTTC
CASSLGPAGTASYEQYF
>NA|TRBV23-1|TRBJ2-7|NA
TGCGCCAGCAGTCGATCGGGGGCTAGTTACGAGCAGTACTTC
CASSRSGASYEQYF
>NA|TRBV21-1|TRBJ2-7|NA
TGTGCCAGCAGCAAGCCGGGACTAGCGGGCCCAAGCTCCTACGAGCAGTACTTC
CASSKPGLAGPSSYEQYF